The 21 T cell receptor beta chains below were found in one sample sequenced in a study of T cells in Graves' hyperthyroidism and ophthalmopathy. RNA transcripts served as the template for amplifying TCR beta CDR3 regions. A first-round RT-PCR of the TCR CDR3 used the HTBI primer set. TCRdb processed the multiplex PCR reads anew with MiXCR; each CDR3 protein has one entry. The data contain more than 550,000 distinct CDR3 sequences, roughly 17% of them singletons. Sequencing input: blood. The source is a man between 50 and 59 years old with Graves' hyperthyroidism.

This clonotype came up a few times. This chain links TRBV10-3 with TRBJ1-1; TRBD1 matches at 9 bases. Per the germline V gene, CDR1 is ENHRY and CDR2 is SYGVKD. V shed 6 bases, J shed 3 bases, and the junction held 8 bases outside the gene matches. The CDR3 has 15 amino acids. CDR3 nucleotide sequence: TGTGCCATCAGCGAACAACAGGGGGCGGACACTGAAGCTTTCTTT. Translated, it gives CAISEQQGADTEAFF.

The CDR3 DNA is TGTGCCATACACTCGGGACAGCCTAATGAAAAACTGTTTTTT. Protein sequence: CAIHSGQPNEKLFF. The J gene is TRBJ1-4, the V gene TRBV28, with 7 bases aligning to TRBD1. V gave up 10 bases and J gave up 3 bases; unmatched junction bases: 8. This CDR3 has 14 residues. Germline assignment: CDR1 MDHEN and CDR2 SYDVKM. The full variable domain, completed using reference TRBV28 and TRBJ1-4, is DVKVTQSSRYLVKRTGEKVFLECVQDMDHENMFWYRQDPGLGLRLIYFSYDVKMKEKGDIPEGYSVSREKKERFSLILESASTNQTSMYLCAIHSGQPNEKLFFGSGTQLSVL.

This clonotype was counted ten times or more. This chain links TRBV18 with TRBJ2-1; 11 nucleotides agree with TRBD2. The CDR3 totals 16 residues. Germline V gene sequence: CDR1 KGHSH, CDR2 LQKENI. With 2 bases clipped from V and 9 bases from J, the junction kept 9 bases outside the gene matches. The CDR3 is CASSPITSGRGSEQFF. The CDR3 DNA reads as TGTGCCAGCTCACCAATAACTAGCGGGAGAGGAAGTGAGCAGTTCTTC.

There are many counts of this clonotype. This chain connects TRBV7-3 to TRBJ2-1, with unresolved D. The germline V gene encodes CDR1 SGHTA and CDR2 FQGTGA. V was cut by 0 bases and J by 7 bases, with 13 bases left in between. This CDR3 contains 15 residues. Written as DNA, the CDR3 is TGTGCCAGCAGCTTAACTGCCCCTTCCGTAAATGAGCAGTTCTTC. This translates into CASSLTAPSVNEQFF.

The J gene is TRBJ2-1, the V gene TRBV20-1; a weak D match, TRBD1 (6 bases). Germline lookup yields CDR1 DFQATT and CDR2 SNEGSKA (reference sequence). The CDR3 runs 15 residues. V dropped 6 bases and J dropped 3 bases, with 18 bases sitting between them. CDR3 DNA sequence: TGCAGTGCCTCATCGAGACAGGCCAACTACAATGAGCAGTTCTTC. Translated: CSASSRQANYNEQFF.

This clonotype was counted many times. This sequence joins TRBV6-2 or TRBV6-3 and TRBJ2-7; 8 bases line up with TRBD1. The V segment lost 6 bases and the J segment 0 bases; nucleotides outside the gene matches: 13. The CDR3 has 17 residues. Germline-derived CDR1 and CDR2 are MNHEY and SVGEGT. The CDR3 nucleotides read TGTGCCAGCAGCATTAACCGGGACAGGTTCCTCTCCTACGAGCAGTACTTC. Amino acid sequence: CASSINRDRFLSYEQYF.

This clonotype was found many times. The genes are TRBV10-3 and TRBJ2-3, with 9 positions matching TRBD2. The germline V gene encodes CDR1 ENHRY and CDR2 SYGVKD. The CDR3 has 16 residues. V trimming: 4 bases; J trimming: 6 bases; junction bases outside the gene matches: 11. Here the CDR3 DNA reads TGTGCCATCAGTGGAGGGGCTAGCGGGAAAATGGATACGCAGTATTTT. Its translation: CAISGGASGKMDTQYF.

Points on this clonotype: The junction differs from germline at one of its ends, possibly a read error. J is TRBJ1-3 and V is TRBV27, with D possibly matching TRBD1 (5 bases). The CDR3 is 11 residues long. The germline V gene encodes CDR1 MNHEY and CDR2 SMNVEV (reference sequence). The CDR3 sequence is CAGRAGNTIYF. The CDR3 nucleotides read TGTGCCGGCAGGGCCGGAAACACCATATATTTT.

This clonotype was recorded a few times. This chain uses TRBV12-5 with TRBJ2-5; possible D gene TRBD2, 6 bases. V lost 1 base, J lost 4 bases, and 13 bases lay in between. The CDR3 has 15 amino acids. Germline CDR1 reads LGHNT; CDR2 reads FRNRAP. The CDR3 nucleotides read TGTGCTAGTGGTTTGGACACTAGCTTCCTAGAGACCCAGTACTTC. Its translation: CASGLDTSFLETQYF.

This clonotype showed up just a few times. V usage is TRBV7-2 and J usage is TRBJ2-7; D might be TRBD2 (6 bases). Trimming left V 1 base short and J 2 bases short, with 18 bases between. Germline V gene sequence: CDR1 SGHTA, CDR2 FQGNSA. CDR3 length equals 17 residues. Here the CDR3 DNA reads TGTGCCAGCAGCTTAGAGACTAGGGACCTGAGGACCTACGAGCAGTACTTC. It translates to CASSLETRDLRTYEQYF.

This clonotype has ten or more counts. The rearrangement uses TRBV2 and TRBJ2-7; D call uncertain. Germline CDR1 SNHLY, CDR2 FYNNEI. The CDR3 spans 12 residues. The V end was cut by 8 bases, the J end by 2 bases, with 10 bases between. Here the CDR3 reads CASAPRPYEQYF. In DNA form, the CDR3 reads TGTGCCAGCGCCCCCAGACCCTACGAGCAGTACTTC.

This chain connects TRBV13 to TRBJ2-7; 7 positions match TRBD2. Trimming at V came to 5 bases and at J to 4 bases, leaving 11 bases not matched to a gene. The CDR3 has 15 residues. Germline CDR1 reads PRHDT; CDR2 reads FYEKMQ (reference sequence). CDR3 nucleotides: TGTGCCAGCAGCACCCGCGGGAGTCCGACTTACGAGCAGTACTTC. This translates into CASSTRGSPTYEQYF.

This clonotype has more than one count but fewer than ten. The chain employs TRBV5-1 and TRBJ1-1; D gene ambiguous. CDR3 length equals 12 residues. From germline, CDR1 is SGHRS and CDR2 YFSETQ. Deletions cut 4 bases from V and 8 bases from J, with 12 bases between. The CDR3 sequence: CASSQTPHEAFF. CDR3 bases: TGCGCCAGCAGCCAGACCCCACACGAAGCTTTCTTT.

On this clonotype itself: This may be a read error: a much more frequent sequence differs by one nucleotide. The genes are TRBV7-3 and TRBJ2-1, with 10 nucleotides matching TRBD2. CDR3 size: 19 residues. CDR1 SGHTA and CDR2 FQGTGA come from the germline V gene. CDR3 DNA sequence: TGTGCCAGCAGCTTAACCAGACCTAGCGGGAGTAACTCCTACGATGAGCAGTTCTTC. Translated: CASSLTRPSGSNSYDEQFF.

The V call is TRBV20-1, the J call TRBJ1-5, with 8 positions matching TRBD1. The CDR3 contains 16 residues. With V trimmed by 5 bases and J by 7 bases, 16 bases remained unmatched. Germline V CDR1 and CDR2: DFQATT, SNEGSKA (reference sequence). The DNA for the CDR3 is TGCAGTGCTTCCCTTGGTGGACAGGGTACGGGACAGCCCCAGCATTTT. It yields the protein CSASLGGQGTGQPQHF.

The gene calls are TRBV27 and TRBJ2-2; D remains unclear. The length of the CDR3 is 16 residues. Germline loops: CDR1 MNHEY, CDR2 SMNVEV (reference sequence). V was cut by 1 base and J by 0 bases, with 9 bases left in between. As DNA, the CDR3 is TGTGCCAGCAGTTTATTTTATGGGGCGAACACCGGGGAGCTGTTTTTT. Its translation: CASSLFYGANTGELFF.

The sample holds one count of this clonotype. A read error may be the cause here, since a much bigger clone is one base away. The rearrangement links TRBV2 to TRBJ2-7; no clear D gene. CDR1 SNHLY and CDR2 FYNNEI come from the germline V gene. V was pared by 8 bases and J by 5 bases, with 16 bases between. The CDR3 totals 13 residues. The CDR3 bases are TGTGCCAGCGGAATCCGGGTTGACAACGAGCAGTACTTC. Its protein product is CASGIRVDNEQYF.

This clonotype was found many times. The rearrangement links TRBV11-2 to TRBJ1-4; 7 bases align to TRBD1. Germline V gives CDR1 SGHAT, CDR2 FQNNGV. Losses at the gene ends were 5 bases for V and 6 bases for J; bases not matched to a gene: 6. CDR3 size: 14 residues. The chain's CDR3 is CASSTHRGYEKLFF. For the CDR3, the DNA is TGTGCCAGCAGCACCCACAGGGGATATGAAAAACTGTTTTTT. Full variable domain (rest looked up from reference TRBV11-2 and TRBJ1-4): EAGVAQSPRYKIIEKRQSVAFWCNPISGHATLYWYQQILGQGPKLLIQFQNNGVVDDSQLPKDRFSAERLKGVDSTLKIQPAKLEDSAVYLCASSTHRGYEKLFFGSGTQLSVL.

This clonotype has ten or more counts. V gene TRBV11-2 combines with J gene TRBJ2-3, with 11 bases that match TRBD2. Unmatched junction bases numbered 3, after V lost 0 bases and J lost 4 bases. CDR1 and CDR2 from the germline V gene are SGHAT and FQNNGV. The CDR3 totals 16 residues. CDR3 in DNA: TGTGCCAGCAGCTTAGACCTAGCGGGAGGCTCAGATACGCAGTATTTT. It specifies CASSLDLAGGSDTQYF.

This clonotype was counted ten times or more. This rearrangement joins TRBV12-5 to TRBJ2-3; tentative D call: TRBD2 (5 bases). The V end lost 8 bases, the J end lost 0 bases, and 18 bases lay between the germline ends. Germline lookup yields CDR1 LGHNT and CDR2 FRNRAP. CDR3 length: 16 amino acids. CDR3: CASPRPSGSSTDTQYF. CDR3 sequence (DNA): TGTGCTAGTCCACGCCCTTCGGGGAGTAGCACAGATACGCAGTATTTT.

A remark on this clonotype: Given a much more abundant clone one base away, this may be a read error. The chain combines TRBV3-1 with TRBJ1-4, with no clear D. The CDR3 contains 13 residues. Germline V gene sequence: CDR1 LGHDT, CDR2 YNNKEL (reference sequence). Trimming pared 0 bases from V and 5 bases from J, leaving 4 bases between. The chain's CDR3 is CASSQDWNEKLFF. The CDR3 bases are TGTGCCAGCAGCCAAGATTGGAATGAAAAACTGTTTTTT. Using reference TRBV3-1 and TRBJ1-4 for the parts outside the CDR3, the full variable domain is DTAVSQTPKYLVTQMGNDKSIKCEQNLGHDTMYWYKQDSKKFLKIMFSYNNKELIINETVPNRFSPKSPDKAHLNLHINSLELGDSAVYFCASSQDWNEKLFFGSGTQLSVL.